These 21 T cell receptor beta chains were sequenced from one sample in a study of blood T cell repertoires in COVID-19. Assay used: immunoSEQ multiplex PCR; TCRdb lists only in-frame clones, some missing. The sample shows some 150,000 clones, 75% to 85% of them seen only once. The sequenced material came from peripheral blood. Receptors originate from a man in his 60s with acute or convalescent COVID-19.

The chain uses TRBV5-4 and TRBJ2-7; the D gene is possibly TRBD1 (5 bases). This CDR3 spans 14 amino acids. The germline V gene has CDR1 SGHNT and CDR2 YYREEE (reference sequence). The germline V and J ends were trimmed by 0 bases and 5 bases, with 12 bases remaining between them. CDR3 protein: CASSLGGARDEQYF. The CDR3 DNA is TGTGCCAGCAGCTTGGGTGGGGCTAGGGACGAGCAGTACTTC. The full variable domain, in which reference TRBV5-4 and TRBJ2-7 provide the parts outside the CDR3, is ETGVTQSPTHLIKTRGQQVTLRCSSQSGHNTVSWYQQALGQGPQFIFQYYREEENGRGNFPPRFSGLQFPNYSSELNVNALELDDSALYLCASSLGGARDEQYFGPGTRLTVT.

This chain links TRBV24-1 with TRBJ2-2; TRBD2 might be the D (5 bases). From germline, CDR1 is KGHDR and CDR2 SFDVKD. This CDR3 has 14 amino acids. V lost 5 bases to trimming and J lost 7 bases, with 13 bases between them. This chain's CDR3 is CATSAGIRVGELFF. The DNA of the CDR3 is TGTGCCACCAGTGCCGGGATCCGGGTCGGGGAGCTGTTTTTT.

There are a few counts of this clone. The chain couples TRBV6-5 to TRBJ1-1; D unresolved. V lost 7 bases and J lost 0, with 15 bases in between. The length of the CDR3 is 15 residues. CDR1 MNHEY and CDR2 SVGAGI come from the germline V gene. In DNA form, the CDR3 reads TGTGCCAGCAACTTACTGGGAGGCGTGAACACTGAAGCTTTCTTT. Amino acid sequence: CASNLLGGVNTEAFF.

The chain joins TRBV7-2 to TRBJ2-7, with D perhaps matching TRBD2 (7 bases). V was shortened by 8 bases and J by 6 bases, with 23 bases between the two germline ends. CDR1 and CDR2 (germline): SGHTA, FQGNSA. This CDR3 comprises 15 residues. The CDR3 here is CASALPRRGLGEQYF. DNA for the CDR3: TGTGCCAGCGCCTTACCCAGGCGGGGGCTGGGCGAGCAGTACTTC.

The chain carries TRBV29-1 and TRBJ1-1; TRBD1 is a possible D gene (6 bases). V lost 4 bases and J lost 1, with 13 bases in between. CDR3 length equals 14 residues. CDR1 is SQVTM, CDR2 ANQGSEA, per germline. CDR3 coding DNA: TGCAGCGTTGTAGCCGCGACAGGGAACACTGAAGCTTTCTTT. Translation gives CSVVAATGNTEAFF.

This clone was recorded once. The chain recombines TRBV5-4 with TRBJ2-7, with 7 positions matching TRBD2. Germline CDR1 is SGHNT and CDR2 is YYREEE (reference sequence). This CDR3 comprises 14 residues. Trimming cost V 4 bases and J 5 bases; bases outside gene matches: 9. The CDR3 loop reads CASSPGGRNDEQYF. CDR3 sequence (DNA): TGTGCCAGCAGCCCGGGAGGTAGAAACGACGAGCAGTACTTC.

The chain's CDR3 is CASSPPLRGTDTQYF. The CDR3 DNA is TGTGCCAGCTCACCCCCTTTGCGGGGCACAGATACGCAGTATTTT. This chain joins TRBV18 and TRBJ2-3, with D perhaps matching TRBD2 (5 bases). Germline CDR1 is KGHSH and CDR2 is LQKENI. This CDR3 region has 15 residues. V lost 3 bases to trimming and J lost 1 base, with 11 bases between them.

This clone was detected a few times. The genes are TRBV2 and TRBJ2-5, with 7 bases that match TRBD1. The germline gives CDR1 SNHLY, CDR2 FYNNEI. Losses at the gene ends were 3 bases for V and 1 base for J; bases not matched to a gene: 8. The CDR3 runs to 16 residues. The CDR3 sequence is CASSEGHRGPQETQYF. The CDR3 coding sequence is TGTGCCAGCAGTGAGGGTCACAGGGGTCCCCAAGAGACCCAGTACTTC.

The chain uses TRBV6-2 or TRBV6-3 and TRBJ2-7, with TRBD2 matching 7 bases. CDR1 is MNHEY and CDR2 is SVGEGT in the germline V gene. The CDR3 has 18 residues. J lost 0 bases, V lost 2 bases, and 13 bases had no gene match. CDR3 nucleotides: TGTGCCAGCAGTTACACCCCCCAACTTCAGCGGGGCTCCTACGAGCAGTACTTC. Translation gives CASSYTPQLQRGSYEQYF.

The chain links TRBV5-1 to TRBJ2-1; D may be TRBD2 (6 bases). Trimming stripped 0 bases from V and 6 bases from J, with 13 bases between. CDR1 and CDR2 from the germline V gene are SGHRS and YFSETQ. This CDR3 has 15 residues. CDR3: CASSLVGSQGNEQFF. The CDR3 DNA reads as TGCGCCAGCAGCTTGGTCGGGAGTCAAGGCAATGAGCAGTTCTTC.

The chain combines TRBV6-5 with TRBJ2-4; TRBD1 aligns across 7 bases. This CDR3 has 13 amino acids. V shed 5 bases and J 8 bases; nucleotides not matched to a gene: 6. CDR1 and CDR2 from the germline V gene are MNHEY and SVGAGI. CDR3 region: CASSRQGRDIQYF. The CDR3 coding sequence is TGTGCCAGCAGTAGACAGGGAAGGGACATTCAGTACTTC.

The V and J genes are TRBV15 and TRBJ2-3, with 12 bases matching TRBD2. J gave up 6 bases and V 4 bases, and 8 bases lay outside the gene matches. CDR3 length: 16 amino acids. CDR1 and CDR2 (germline): LNHNV, YYDKDF (reference sequence). The CDR3 DNA reads as TGTGCCACCAGCAAAAGACTAGCGGGAGTCTCCGATACGCAGTATTTT. Protein product: CATSKRLAGVSDTQYF.

V is TRBV3-1 (or the pseudogene TRBV3-2) and J is TRBJ2-7; TRBD1 agrees at 8 bases. This CDR3 spans 13 amino acids. Per germline, CDR1 LGHDT and CDR2 YNNKEL (reference sequence). V lost 4 bases and J lost 6; bases outside the gene matches: 5. In nucleotides, the CDR3 is TGTGCCAGCAGCCTCAGGGGGCGAGGCGAGCAGTACTTC. This sequence encodes CASSLRGRGEQYF.

CDR3 loop: CASSLQDRDGQPQHF. The CDR3 coding sequence is TGTGCCAGCAGCTTACAGGACAGGGACGGACAGCCCCAGCATTTT. The chain carries TRBV5-6 and TRBJ1-5; 8 bases are shared with TRBD1. The CDR3 runs 15 residues. The V gene's germline CDR1 is SGHDT and CDR2 YYEEEE. V trimming: 2 bases; J trimming: 7 bases; junction bases outside the gene matches: 8. Together with reference TRBV5-6 and TRBJ1-5, the CDR3 gives the full variable domain: DAGVTQSPTHLIKTRGQQVTLRCSPKSGHDTVSWYQQALGQGPQFIFQYYEEEERQRGNFPDRFSGHQFPNYSSELNVNALLLGDSALYLCASSLQDRDGQPQHFGDGTRLSIL.

The chain carries TRBV5-3 and TRBJ2-7; 9 nucleotides match TRBD1. TRBV5-3 is known as an ORF, though its function is uncertain. CDR3 length: 14 amino acids. The J segment lost 2 bases and the V segment lost 4 bases, leaving 4 bases of the junction unmatched. The CDR3 DNA sequence: TGTGCCAGAAGCACGGACAGGGGCCCCTACGAGCAGTACTTC. Protein sequence: CARSTDRGPYEQYF.

The chain recombines TRBV4-1 with TRBJ2-7, with 12 bases that match TRBD2. Germline values: CDR1 MGHRA, CDR2 YSYEKL. After removal of 0 bases from V and 4 bases from J, the junction contained 10 bases not matched to a gene. The CDR3 consists of 18 residues. CDR3 protein: CASSQDRQTGLAGYEQYF. Written as DNA, the CDR3 is TGCGCCAGCAGCCAAGATAGGCAGACGGGACTAGCGGGTTACGAGCAGTACTTC.

This chain uses TRBV7-8 with TRBJ1-6, with TRBD1 identical over 8 bases. The germline V gene has CDR1 SGHVS and CDR2 FQNEAQ. J was trimmed by 7 bases and V by 5 bases; bases with no gene match: 7. The CDR3 spans 15 residues. CDR3 sequence: CASSPSWTGNSPLHF. CDR3 bases: TGTGCCAGCAGCCCAAGTTGGACAGGGAATTCACCCCTCCACTTT.

About this clone: A much larger clone is a single base away; this may be a read error. This chain joins TRBV19 and TRBJ2-5; 7 nucleotides align to TRBD2. There are 10 residues in the CDR3. CDR1 LNHDA and CDR2 SQIVND come from the germline V gene (reference sequence). The trim removed 9 bases at V and 5 bases at J, leaving 0 bases unmatched. The CDR3 region has the DNA TGTGCCAGCGGGAGGGAGACCCAGTACTTC. It encodes CASGRETQYF. Supplemented by reference TRBV19 and TRBJ2-5, the full variable domain reads DGGITQSPKYLFRKEGQNVTLSCEQNLNHDAMYWYRQDPGQGLRLIYYSQIVNDFQKGDIAEGYSVSREKKESFPLTVTSAQKNPTAFYLCASGRETQYFGPGTRLLVL.

The chain carries TRBV2 and TRBJ2-7; D gene ambiguous. Trimming cost V 3 bases and J 3 bases, with 3 bases left between them. The CDR3 has 11 residues. In germline, CDR1 is SNHLY, CDR2 FYNNEI. CDR3 amino acids: CASSDFYEQYF. The DNA of the CDR3 is TGTGCCAGCAGTGACTTCTACGAGCAGTACTTC.

The chain links TRBV5-6 to TRBJ2-5; 14 positions match TRBD2. The germline gives CDR1 SGHDT, CDR2 YYEEEE. V lost 3 bases, J lost 3 bases, and 4 bases stayed unmatched. The CDR3 length is 16 residues. The DNA of the CDR3 is TGTGCCAGCAGCTCCCGACTAGCGGGAGGGGAAGAGACCCAGTACTTC. Translated, it gives CASSSRLAGGEETQYF. The variable domain in full, with the rest retrieved from reference TRBV5-6 and TRBJ2-5, is DAGVTQSPTHLIKTRGQQVTLRCSPKSGHDTVSWYQQALGQGPQFIFQYYEEEERQRGNFPDRFSGHQFPNYSSELNVNALLLGDSALYLCASSSRLAGGEETQYFGPGTRLLVL.

This chain connects TRBV11-2 to TRBJ2-7; the D gene is possibly TRBD2 (5 bases). The CDR3 loop spans 15 amino acids. Germline CDR1 SGHAT, CDR2 FQNNGV. V lost 1 base to trimming and J lost 6 bases, with 16 bases between them. The CDR3 reads CASSLGSAASLEQYF. The CDR3 coding sequence is TGTGCCAGCAGCTTAGGTTCAGCGGCTTCTCTCGAGCAGTACTTC. Using reference TRBV11-2 and TRBJ2-7 for the parts outside the CDR3, the full variable domain is EAGVAQSPRYKIIEKRQSVAFWCNPISGHATLYWYQQILGQGPKLLIQFQNNGVVDDSQLPKDRFSAERLKGVDSTLKIQPAKLEDSAVYLCASSLGSAASLEQYFGPGTRLTVT.